These 15 T cell receptor beta chains originate from one sample sequenced in a study of cytomegalovirus exposure and HLA in healthy donors. Amplification used 60 Vbeta primers and 13 Jbeta primers. The assay was immunoSEQ multiplex PCR, and TCRdb's table has in-frame clones only and misses some. Here the sample spans 170,000 or so clones, about three quarters being singletons. The sequenced sample consisted of PBMCs. These receptors originate from a man between 40 and 49 years old in good health and CMV-seronegative.

The chain is built from TRBV12-5 and TRBJ2-5; 10 bases fit TRBD1. The J call could be wrong; TRBJ2-7 is a better fit for the DNA end. The germline gives CDR1 LGHNT, CDR2 FRNRAP. CDR3 length: 17 residues. This chain's CDR3 is CASGLVRSDRGPYEQYF. Written as DNA, the CDR3 is TGTGCTAGTGGTTTGGTACGGAGTGACAGGGGGCCGTACGAGCAGTACTTC.

This clone was counted once. The V call is TRBV4-3, the J call TRBJ2-1; TRBD2 aligns across 8 bases. Losses at the gene ends were 3 bases for V and 7 bases for J; bases not matched to a gene: 8. This CDR3 spans 15 amino acids. Per the germline V gene, CDR1 is LGHNA and CDR2 is YSLEER. CDR3 sequence: CASSQIGAGENEQFF. CDR3 DNA: TGCGCCAGCAGCCAGATCGGAGCGGGGGAAAATGAGCAGTTCTTC.

The rearrangement joins TRBV7-2 to TRBJ2-7, with 10 bases fitting TRBD1. The germline V gene encodes CDR1 SGHTA and CDR2 FQGNSA. This CDR3 has 15 amino acids. The V and J ends lost 5 bases and 4 bases, in that order; junction bases with no gene match: 8. Written as DNA, the CDR3 is TGTGCCAGCAGCCCGAGCGGGACAGGGGTGTACGAGCAGTACTTC. Encoded protein: CASSPSGTGVYEQYF.

V and J are TRBV7-2 and TRBJ2-1, with 9 nucleotides matching TRBD2. This CDR3 comprises 15 residues. The germline CDR1 and CDR2 sequences are SGHTA and FQGNSA. Trimming cost V 5 bases and J 9 bases; bases outside gene matches: 11. CDR3 coding DNA: TGTGCCAGCAGCCTCGTCGCGGGGGGGCCAGGTGAGCAGTTCTTC. This encodes CASSLVAGGPGEQFF.

The chain links TRBV5-1 to TRBJ1-6, with 7 positions matching TRBD1. Germline loops: CDR1 SGHRS, CDR2 YFSETQ. This CDR3 is built from 16 residues. V dropped 2 bases and J dropped 6; count of bases not matched to a gene: 8. The CDR3 loop reads CASSFQGDPSNSPLHF. DNA for the CDR3: TGCGCCAGCAGCTTTCAGGGGGACCCTAGTAATTCACCCCTCCACTTT.

The V and J genes are TRBV2 and TRBJ2-3, with TRBD2 matching over 10 bases. The CDR3 loop spans 13 amino acids. The V segment lost 1 base and the J segment 10 bases; nucleotides outside the gene matches: 2. From germline, CDR1 is SNHLY and CDR2 FYNNEI. The CDR3 is CASSEGTSGAQYF. DNA of the CDR3: TGTGCCAGCAGTGAAGGGACTAGCGGAGCGCAGTATTTT.

V and J are TRBV9 and TRBJ2-1; 9 nucleotides line up with TRBD1. The V gene's germline CDR1 is SGDLS and CDR2 YYNGEE. This CDR3 contains 15 residues. V shed 1 base, J shed 5 bases, and the junction held 4 bases outside the gene matches. The DNA for the CDR3 is TGTGCCAGCAGCGTAATGGGACAGGGCGACAATGAGCAGTTCTTC. This sequence encodes CASSVMGQGDNEQFF.

The V call is TRBV6-1, the J call TRBJ1-5; D unresolved. Germline V gene sequence: CDR1 MNHNS, CDR2 SASEGT. The CDR3 has 17 amino acids. Trimming shortened V by 2 bases and J by 4 bases, and 18 bases separated the two germline ends. CDR3 sequence (DNA): TGTGCCAGCAGTGAACAGCCAGCCCAGCGAATAAATCAGCCCCAGCATTTT. It codes for CASSEQPAQRINQPQHF.

This clone has just one count. The genes are TRBV6-4 and TRBJ1-1; tentative D call: TRBD1 (5 bases). V gave up 4 bases and J gave up 1 base, with 10 bases separating them. The CDR3 is made up of 14 amino acids. Germline V gene data show CDR1 as MRHNA and CDR2 as SNTAGT. The CDR3 sequence is CASSVSTANTEAFF. DNA of the CDR3: TGTGCCAGCAGTGTCTCGACAGCGAACACTGAAGCTTTCTTT.

The chain joins TRBV19 to TRBJ2-7; maybe TRBD1 (5 bases). The germline V and J ends were trimmed by 1 base and 0 bases, with 13 bases remaining between them. Germline V gives CDR1 LNHDA, CDR2 SQIVND (reference sequence). The CDR3 is 16 residues long. The CDR3 here is CASSIGAGTGSYEQYF. The DNA of the CDR3 is TGTGCCAGTAGTATAGGGGCCGGCACAGGCTCCTACGAGCAGTACTTC.

The chain carries TRBV6-5 and TRBJ2-7; 7 nucleotides align to TRBD2. This CDR3 is 15 amino acids long. CDR1 and CDR2 from the germline V gene are MNHEY and SVGAGI. After removal of 6 bases from V and 2 bases from J, the junction contained 10 bases not matched to a gene. The CDR3 is CASRNSGRGAYEQYF. The CDR3 region has the DNA TGTGCCAGCAGGAACTCAGGACGGGGGGCCTACGAGCAGTACTTC.

V usage is TRBV2 and J usage is TRBJ2-6; TRBD1 matches 8 bases. This CDR3 is 15 amino acids long. The germline V gene has CDR1 SNHLY and CDR2 FYNNEI. V lost 5 bases and J lost 3; bases outside the gene matches: 3. The CDR3 reads CASSLQGVGANVLTF. The CDR3 DNA follows: TGTGCCAGCAGTTTACAGGGGGTTGGGGCCAACGTCCTGACTTTC.

The chain joins TRBV6-5 to TRBJ2-1, with TRBD2 matching over 9 bases. CDR1 and CDR2 (germline): MNHEY, SVGAGI. The CDR3 is 15 amino acids. The ends lost 5 bases at V and 6 bases at J; junction bases unmatched: 8. For the CDR3, the DNA is TGTGCCAGCAGTCCCGGGGGCGGGAGGGGCAATGAGCAGTTCTTC. Residues: CASSPGGGRGNEQFF.

The CDR3, as DNA: TGTGCCAGCAGCTTAACAGGGGAATCACCCCTCCACTTT. Translated, it gives CASSLTGESPLHF. The V call is TRBV5-5, the J call TRBJ1-6; TRBD1 matches at 7 bases. The CDR3 extends over 13 amino acids. With V trimmed by 2 bases and J by 10 bases, 3 bases remained unmatched. The germline CDR1 and CDR2 sequences are SGHKS and YYEKEE (reference sequence).

CDR3 coding DNA: TGTGCCAGCTCACCCGGGTCCAATCAGCCCCAGCATTTT. Protein product: CASSPGSNQPQHF. The chain has TRBV18 and TRBJ1-5; D is unresolved. The V end was cut by 3 bases, the J end by 3 bases, with 6 bases between. Germline loops: CDR1 KGHSH, CDR2 LQKENI. The CDR3 consists of 13 residues.